This TCR beta chain was identified in a study of monozygotic twins with inflammatory bowel disease. With the 5' RACE reads reprocessed, TCRdb shows one record per CDR3 protein and no DNA. The specimen's table records fewer than 550,000 distinct CDR3 sequences. This CDR3 region has 16 residues. CDR1 and CDR2 from the germline V gene are MDHEN and SYDVKM. The sequenced material came from blood. This sequence was found in a human donor with ulcerative colitis or Crohn's disease, or a healthy co-twin of an affected twin (not recorded which). V is TRBV28 and J is TRBJ2-3; there is no DNA to check the TCRdb D call of TRBD2. This CDR3 is CASSRWWGRRGDTQYF.